This paragraph reports one T cell receptor (beta chain). The data stem from a study of T cell changes during pregnancy in multiple sclerosis. Repertoires were generated with immunoSEQ multiplex PCR, while TCRdb's copy carries only in-frame clones and drops some. The data contain approximately 100,000 clones, over 85% of them seen just once; the ten biggest clones take up roughly 1.2%. This TCR was recovered from a female donor with multiple sclerosis, enrolled in a pregnancy study. Sequencing was performed on peripheral blood, taken in the second trimester of pregnancy.

CDR3 DNA: TGTGCCAGCAGTGGTTTTATCTACGAGCAGTACTTC. Residues: CASSGFIYEQYF. The J gene is TRBJ2-7, the V gene TRBV2; D ambiguous. The CDR3 is made up of 12 amino acids. CDR1 and CDR2 (germline): SNHLY, FYNNEI. V was cut by 4 bases and J by 3 bases, with 7 bases left in between.